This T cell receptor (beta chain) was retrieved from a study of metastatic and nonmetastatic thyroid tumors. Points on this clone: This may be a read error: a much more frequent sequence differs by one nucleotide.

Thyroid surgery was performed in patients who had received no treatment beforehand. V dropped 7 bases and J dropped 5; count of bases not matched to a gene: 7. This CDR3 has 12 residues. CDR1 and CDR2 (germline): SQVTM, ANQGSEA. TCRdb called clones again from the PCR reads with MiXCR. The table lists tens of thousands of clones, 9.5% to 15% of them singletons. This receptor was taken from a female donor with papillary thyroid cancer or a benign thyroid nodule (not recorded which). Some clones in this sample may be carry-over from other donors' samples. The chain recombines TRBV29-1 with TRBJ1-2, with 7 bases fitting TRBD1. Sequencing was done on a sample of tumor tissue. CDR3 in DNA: TGCAGCGCAGCGACAGGGAAATATGGCTACACCTTC. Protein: CSAATGKYGYTF. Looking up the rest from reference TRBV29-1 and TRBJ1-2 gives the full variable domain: SAVISQKPSRDICQRGTSLTIQCQVDSQVTMMFWYRQQPGQSLTLIATANQGSEATYESGFVIDKFPISRPNLTFSTLTVSNMSPEDSSIYLCSAATGKYGYTFGSGTRLTVV.